These T cell receptor beta chains were read from a single sample in a study of blood T cell repertoires in COVID-19. Profiling relied on immunoSEQ multiplex PCR, and the TCRdb table lists in-frame clones only, not all of them. The sample carries about 160,000 clones, about 90% recorded once. Sequenced sample: PBMCs or T cells enriched from blood (not recorded which). The receptors were gathered from a woman aged 40 to 50 who had been exposed to COVID-19. The CDR3 runs from the conserved cysteine through the conserved F or W. The D gene is left open where the match is weak. Where a row states a size, it is once, few, many or the class of an expanded clone; other rows omit it.

clone_size j_call d_call v_call cdr3_nt cdr3_aa
once TRBJ2-2 NA TRBV9 TGTGCCAGCAGCCCCGTACAGGGACACACCGGGGAGCTGTTTTTT CASSPVQGHTGELFF
NA TRBJ1-6 TRBD1 TRBV6-5 TGTGCCAGCATTCCGGACAGGGTAAACGGGTCACCCCTCCACTTT CASIPDRVNGSPLHF
NA TRBJ1-5 NA TRBV6-5 TGTGCCAGCAGTTACTCGCGGGATTCTAGAAATCAGCCCCAGCATTTT CASSYSRDSRNQPQHF
NA TRBJ2-3 NA TRBV19 TGTGCCAGTAGTATGACGGACACCGGCACAGATACGCAGTATTTT CASSMTDTGTDTQYF
NA TRBJ1-3 NA TRBV23-1 TGCGCCAGCAGTCATCCGACAGGAGAATATGGAAACACCATATATTTT CASSHPTGEYGNTIYF
NA TRBJ2-3 TRBD2 TRBV7-8 TGTGCCAGCAGCTTAGCGAGAATAGCGGGGGGACCTAGCACAGATACGCAGTATTTT CASSLARIAGGPSTDTQYF
NA TRBJ2-3 NA TRBV10-1 TGCGCCAGCGGGACTTCCAACACAGATACGCAGTATTTT CASGTSNTDTQYF
few TRBJ1-5 NA TRBV18 TGTGCCAGCTCACGAGAGGCGGGGCAAAATCAGCCCCAGCATTTT CASSREAGQNQPQHF
NA TRBJ1-4 TRBD1 TRBV18 TGTGCCAGCTCACCCCTCCAGGGGGCACAGGAAAAACTGTTTTTT CASSPLQGAQEKLFF
NA TRBJ2-2 NA TRBV6-2/TRBV6-3 TGTGCCAGCAGTTACGAGGCAACCGGGGAGCTGTTTTTT CASSYEATGELFF
NA TRBJ1-5 NA TRBV2 TGTGCCAGCAGTTCCTCAGGGGCAGGGGTCCCCCAGCATTTT CASSSSGAGVPQHF
NA TRBJ2-3 NA TRBV19 TGTGCCAGTAGTATTCAAGATACGCAGTATTTT CASSIQDTQYF
NA TRBJ1-2 NA TRBV6-5 TGTGCCAGCAGCACACAAAGCTACACCTTC CASSTQSYTF
NA TRBJ2-2 TRBD1 TRBV5-6 TGTGCCAGCAGCTTGGTACAGGGGGCAAGGACCGGGGAGCTGTTTTTT CASSLVQGARTGELFF
NA TRBJ2-1 TRBD2 TRBV7-9 TGTGCCAGCACCCCCCCTCTGGCGGGAGGGACCCACAATGAGCAGTTCTTC CASTPPLAGGTHNEQFF
NA TRBJ2-5 NA TRBV10-2 TGCGCCAGCAGTGAGTCTGGGAGGGCAGGGGCTAAATTGGGGCAAGAGACCCAGTACTTC CASSESGRAGAKLGQETQYF